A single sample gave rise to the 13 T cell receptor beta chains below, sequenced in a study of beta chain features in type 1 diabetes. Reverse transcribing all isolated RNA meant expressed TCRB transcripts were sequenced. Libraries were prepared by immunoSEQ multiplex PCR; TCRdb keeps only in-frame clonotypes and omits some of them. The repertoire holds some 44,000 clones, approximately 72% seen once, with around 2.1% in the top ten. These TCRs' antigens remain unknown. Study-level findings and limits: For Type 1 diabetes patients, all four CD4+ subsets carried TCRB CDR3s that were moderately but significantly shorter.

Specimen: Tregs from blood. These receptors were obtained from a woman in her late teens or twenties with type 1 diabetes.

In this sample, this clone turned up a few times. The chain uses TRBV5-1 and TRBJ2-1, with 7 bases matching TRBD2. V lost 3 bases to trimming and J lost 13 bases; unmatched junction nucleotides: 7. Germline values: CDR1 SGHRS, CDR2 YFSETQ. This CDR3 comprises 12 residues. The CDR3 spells CASSSPGGLQFF. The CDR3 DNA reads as TGCGCCAGCAGCTCCCCCGGGGGACTACAGTTCTTC.

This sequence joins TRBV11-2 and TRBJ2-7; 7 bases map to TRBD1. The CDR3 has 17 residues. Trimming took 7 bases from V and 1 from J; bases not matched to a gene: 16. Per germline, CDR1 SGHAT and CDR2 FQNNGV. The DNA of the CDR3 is TGTGCCAGCAAGATAGGGGGCCCACGGGAAAAATCCTACGAGCAGTACTTC. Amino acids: CASKIGGPREKSYEQYF.

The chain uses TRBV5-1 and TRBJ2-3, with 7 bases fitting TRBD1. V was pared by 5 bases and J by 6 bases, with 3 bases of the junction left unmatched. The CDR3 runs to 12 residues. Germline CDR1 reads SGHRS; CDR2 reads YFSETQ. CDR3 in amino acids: CASRQGVDTQYF. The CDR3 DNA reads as TGCGCCAGCAGGCAGGGGGTTGATACGCAGTATTTT.

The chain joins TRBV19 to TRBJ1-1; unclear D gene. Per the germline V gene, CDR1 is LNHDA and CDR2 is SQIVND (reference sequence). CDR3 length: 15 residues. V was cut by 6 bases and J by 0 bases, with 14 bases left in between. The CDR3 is CASRLLLSVNTEAFF. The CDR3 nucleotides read TGTGCCAGTAGGCTGTTATTGAGCGTGAACACTGAAGCTTTCTTT.

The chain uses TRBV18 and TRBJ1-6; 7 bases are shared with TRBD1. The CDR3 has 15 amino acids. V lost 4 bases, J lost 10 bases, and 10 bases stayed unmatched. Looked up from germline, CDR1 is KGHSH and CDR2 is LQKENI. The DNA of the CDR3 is TGTGCCAGCTCACGAACGACAGGGCCGAGCTCACCCCTCCACTTT. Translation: CASSRTTGPSSPLHF.

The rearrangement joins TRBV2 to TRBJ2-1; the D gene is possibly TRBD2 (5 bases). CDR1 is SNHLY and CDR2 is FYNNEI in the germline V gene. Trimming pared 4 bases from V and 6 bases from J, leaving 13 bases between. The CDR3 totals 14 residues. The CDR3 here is CASSGKRSANEQFF. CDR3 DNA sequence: TGTGCCAGCAGTGGAAAGCGGTCGGCCAATGAGCAGTTCTTC.

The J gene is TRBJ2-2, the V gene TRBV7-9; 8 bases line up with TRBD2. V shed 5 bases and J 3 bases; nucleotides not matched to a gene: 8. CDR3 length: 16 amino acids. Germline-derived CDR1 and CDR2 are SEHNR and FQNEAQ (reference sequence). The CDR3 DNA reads TGTGCCAGCAGCAAAAGAGCGGGAGCCCACACCGGGGAGCTGTTTTTT. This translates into CASSKRAGAHTGELFF.

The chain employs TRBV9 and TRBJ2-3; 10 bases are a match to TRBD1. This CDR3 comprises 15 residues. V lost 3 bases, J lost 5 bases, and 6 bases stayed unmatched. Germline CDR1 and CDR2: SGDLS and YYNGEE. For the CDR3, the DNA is TGTGCCAGCAGCGCCGGGACAGGGGATAGAGATACGCAGTATTTT. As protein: CASSAGTGDRDTQYF.

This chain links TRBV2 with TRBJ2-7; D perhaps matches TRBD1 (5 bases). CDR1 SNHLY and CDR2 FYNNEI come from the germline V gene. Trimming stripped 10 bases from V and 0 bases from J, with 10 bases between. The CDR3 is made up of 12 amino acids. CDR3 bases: TGTGCCACGAAGGACATCTCCTACGAGCAGTACTTC. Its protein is CATKDISYEQYF.

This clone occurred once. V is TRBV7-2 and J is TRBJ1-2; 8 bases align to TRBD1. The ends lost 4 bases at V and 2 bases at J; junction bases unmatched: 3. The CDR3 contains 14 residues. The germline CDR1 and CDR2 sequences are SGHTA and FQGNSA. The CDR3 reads CASSSRTGNYGYTF. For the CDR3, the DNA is TGTGCCAGCAGCTCCCGGACAGGGAACTATGGCTACACCTTC.

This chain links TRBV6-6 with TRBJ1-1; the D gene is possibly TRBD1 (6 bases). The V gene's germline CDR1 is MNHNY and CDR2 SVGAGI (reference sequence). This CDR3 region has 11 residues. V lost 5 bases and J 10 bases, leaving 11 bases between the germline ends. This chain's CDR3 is CASSVQGGAFF. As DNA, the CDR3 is TGTGCCAGCAGTGTACAGGGTGGAGCTTTCTTT.

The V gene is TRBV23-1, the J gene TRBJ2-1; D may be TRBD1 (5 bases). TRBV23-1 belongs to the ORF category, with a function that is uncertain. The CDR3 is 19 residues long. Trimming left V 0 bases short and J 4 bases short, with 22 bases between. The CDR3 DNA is TGCGCCAGCAGTCAATCAACAGGAGCGTTAGGGCGATCTTACAATGAGCAGTTCTTC. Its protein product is CASSQSTGALGRSYNEQFF.

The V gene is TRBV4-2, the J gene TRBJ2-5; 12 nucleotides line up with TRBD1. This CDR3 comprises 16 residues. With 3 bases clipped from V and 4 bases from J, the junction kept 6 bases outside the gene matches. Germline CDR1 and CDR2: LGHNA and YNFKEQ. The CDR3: CASSQPPGQGAETQYF. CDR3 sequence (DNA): TGTGCCAGCAGCCAGCCCCCGGGACAGGGGGCAGAGACCCAGTACTTC.